The 22 T cell receptor beta chains below were found in one sample sequenced in a study of blood T cell repertoires in COVID-19. Some clones are missing from TCRdb's copy, which holds only in-frame ones; the method was immunoSEQ multiplex PCR. The sample includes 45,000 to 50,000 clones, just over 85% of them seen just once. Sequenced material: peripheral blood. The receptors come from a woman older than 75 with COVID-19, enrolled during active disease.

The rearrangement joins TRBV7-9 to TRBJ2-1; a possible D gene is TRBD2 (7 bases). With 2 bases removed from V and 6 bases from J, the gap between germline ends came to 17 bases. The germline CDR1 and CDR2 sequences are SEHNR and FQNEAQ (reference sequence). CDR3 length: 16 amino acids. The CDR3 here is CASSLRGRGRSNEQFF. CDR3 bases: TGTGCCAGCAGCTTAAGGGGGAGGGGTCGGTCCAATGAGCAGTTCTTC.

The rearrangement joins TRBV7-9 to TRBJ1-5; perhaps TRBD1 as D (6 bases). This CDR3 spans 13 amino acids. Germline CDR1 SEHNR, CDR2 FQNEAQ (reference sequence). Between the trimmed V and J ends, which lost 9 bases and 5 bases, there was a span of 14 bases. CDR3 region: CASRRGADQPQHF. The CDR3 DNA reads TGTGCCAGTCGACGGGGGGCTGATCAGCCCCAGCATTTT.

The genes are TRBV29-1 and TRBJ1-1, with D tentatively TRBD1 (5 bases). V lost 7 bases and J lost 5, with 20 bases in between. The germline gives CDR1 SQVTM, CDR2 ANQGSEA. This CDR3 contains 14 residues. This CDR3 reads CSAFPGGVGTEAFF. The CDR3 nucleotides are TGCAGCGCCTTCCCGGGGGGGGTGGGAACTGAAGCTTTCTTT.

The DNA for the CDR3 is TGTGCCACCAGCAGAGTTCGACTCGCCAATGAGCAGTTCTTC. Protein: CATSRVRLANEQFF. The chain has TRBV15 and TRBJ2-1; D gene unclear. The V gene lost 1 base and the J gene lost 6 bases, with 10 bases spanning the gap. The CDR3 loop spans 14 amino acids. Germline lookup yields CDR1 LNHNV and CDR2 YYDKDF (reference sequence). Supplemented by reference TRBV15 and TRBJ2-1, the full variable domain reads DAMVIQNPRYQVTQFGKPVTLSCSQTLNHNVMYWYQQKSSQAPKLLFHYYDKDFNNEADTPDNFQSRRPNTSFCFLDIRSPGLGDTAMYLCATSRVRLANEQFFGPGTRLTVL.

The V call is TRBV6-6, the J call TRBJ1-1, with D unresolved. The CDR3 contains 12 residues. The germline CDR1 and CDR2 sequences are MNHNY and SVGAGI (reference sequence). The V end was cut by 7 bases, the J end by 4 bases, with 10 bases between. CDR3 in amino acids: CASTTPGTEAFF. The CDR3 nucleotides read TGTGCCAGCACCACCCCGGGCACTGAAGCTTTCTTT.

The chain uses TRBV19 and TRBJ2-1; TRBD2 agrees at 9 bases. V shed 8 bases, J shed 7 bases, and the junction held 9 bases outside the gene matches. Germline V lookup: CDR1 LNHDA, CDR2 SQIVND (reference sequence). CDR3 length: 14 residues. CDR3 in DNA: TGTGCCAGTCGCGAGGCTAGCGGGGCTAATGAGCAGTTCTTC. Translating gives CASREASGANEQFF.

J is TRBJ1-4 and V is TRBV6-5, with D uncertain. The CDR3 is made up of 15 amino acids. V dropped 5 bases and J dropped 3 bases, with 13 bases sitting between them. Per the germline V gene, CDR1 is MNHEY and CDR2 is SVGAGI. The DNA of the CDR3 is TGTGCCAGCAGTAGGCCCTCAGGTTCTAATGAAAAACTGTTTTTT. This sequence encodes CASSRPSGSNEKLFF.

J is TRBJ2-7 and V is TRBV5-1, with TRBD1 matching 8 bases. The germline gives CDR1 SGHRS, CDR2 YFSETQ. J gave up 4 bases and V 7 bases, and 4 bases lay outside the gene matches. This CDR3 comprises 12 residues. CDR3 nucleotide sequence: TGCGCCAGCGTCGGACAGGGATACGAGCAGTACTTC. As protein: CASVGQGYEQYF. The full variable domain, its missing parts supplied by reference TRBV5-1 and TRBJ2-7, is KAGVTQTPRYLIKTRGQQVTLSCSPISGHRSVSWYQQTPGQGLQFLFEYFSETQRNKGNFPGRFSGRQFSNSRSEMNVSTLELGDSALYLCASVGQGYEQYFGPGTRLTVT.

The chain employs TRBV4-1 and TRBJ1-4; D gene uncertain. The V and J ends lost 2 bases and 5 bases respectively, with 12 bases between them. CDR3 size: 15 residues. From germline, CDR1 is MGHRA and CDR2 YSYEKL. The chain's CDR3 is CASSQSAARNEKLFF. The CDR3 DNA is TGCGCCAGCAGCCAATCCGCGGCTAGGAATGAAAAACTGTTTTTT.

The chain's CDR3 is CTSSQPESDPSNTEAFF. In nucleotides, the CDR3 is TGCACCAGCAGCCAACCTGAAAGCGACCCCTCGAACACTGAAGCTTTCTTT. The chain recombines TRBV1 with TRBJ1-1. TRBV1 is marked as a pseudogene. The CDR3 is made up of 17 amino acids.

The chain links TRBV28 to TRBJ2-1; 11 nucleotides match TRBD1. V dropped 6 bases and J dropped 3; count of bases not matched to a gene: 7. Per germline, CDR1 MDHEN and CDR2 SYDVKM. There are 16 residues in the CDR3. DNA of the CDR3: TGTGCCAGCAGCCTTGGCGGGACAGGGGGCTACAATGAGCAGTTCTTC. The encoded protein is CASSLGGTGGYNEQFF.

The gene calls are TRBV4-1 and TRBJ1-3; 9 positions agree with TRBD1. This CDR3 contains 16 residues. The germline CDR1 and CDR2 sequences are MGHRA and YSYEKL. V trimming: 4 bases; J trimming: 4 bases; junction bases outside the gene matches: 8. CDR3 sequence: CASSPKQGAGGNTIYF. The CDR3 nucleotides read TGCGCCAGCAGCCCAAAACAGGGGGCAGGGGGAAACACCATATATTTT.

The V call is TRBV28, the J call TRBJ1-5; the match to TRBD1 covers 8 bases. Germline values: CDR1 MDHEN, CDR2 SYDVKM. The trim removed 2 bases at V and 7 bases at J, leaving 1 base unmatched. The CDR3 consists of 13 residues. CDR3 in amino acids: CASSLDRGQPQHF. For the CDR3, the DNA is TGTGCCAGCAGTTTAGACAGGGGACAGCCCCAGCATTTT.

The V gene is TRBV28, the J gene TRBJ1-1, with 8 bases fitting TRBD1. The V gene's germline CDR1 is MDHEN and CDR2 SYDVKM. Trimming removed 5 bases from V and 5 bases from J; junction bases left unmatched: 7. This CDR3 has 14 amino acids. The CDR3 region has the DNA TGTGCCAGCAGTAAGCCAGGGGGCAGAACTGAAGCTTTCTTT. Translating it yields CASSKPGGRTEAFF.

This chain joins TRBV7-3 and TRBJ2-5; 8 bases map to TRBD2. CDR3 length: 19 residues. CDR1 and CDR2 (germline): SGHTA, FQGTGA. The V and J ends lost 4 bases and 2 bases, in that order; junction bases with no gene match: 18. This CDR3 reads CASSSLGVRGEMGQETQYF. CDR3 DNA sequence: TGTGCCAGCAGCTCCCTAGGGGTGCGGGGGGAAATGGGTCAAGAGACCCAGTACTTC.

V and J are TRBV7-8 and TRBJ2-5; the D gene is possibly TRBD1 (6 bases). Per the germline V gene, CDR1 is SGHVS and CDR2 is FQNEAQ. This CDR3 spans 15 amino acids. The ends were cut back, 2 bases at V and 1 base at J, with 11 bases in the middle. CDR3 region: CASSLNRVSQETQYF. The CDR3 region has the DNA TGTGCCAGCAGCTTAAACAGGGTTTCCCAAGAGACCCAGTACTTC.

The chain has TRBV27 and TRBJ1-2; D is possibly TRBD1 (5 bases). The CDR3 totals 14 residues. V was shortened by 7 bases and J by 6 bases, with 18 bases between the two germline ends. Germline V CDR1 and CDR2: MNHEY, SMNVEV (reference sequence). The CDR3 DNA sequence: TGTGCCAGCACCAACCCGACTAGGGGAGATGGCTACACCTTC. Amino acids: CASTNPTRGDGYTF.

This clone was seen only once. The J gene is TRBJ2-3, the V gene TRBV9, with D unclear. The V end lost 0 bases, the J end lost 0 bases, and 8 bases lay between the germline ends. The CDR3 consists of 15 residues. The germline V gene encodes CDR1 SGDLS and CDR2 YYNGEE. The CDR3 DNA reads TGTGCCAGCAGCGTAGCTGGCTCTAGCACAGATACGCAGTATTTT. Protein sequence: CASSVAGSSTDTQYF.

This rearrangement joins TRBV9 to TRBJ2-2; D is ambiguous. The CDR3 runs 11 residues. Germline values: CDR1 SGDLS, CDR2 YYNGEE. V lost 3 bases, J lost 15 bases, and 12 bases lay in between. CDR3 amino acids: CASSGIGEVFF. In nucleotides, the CDR3 is TGTGCCAGCAGCGGGATCGGCGAGGTGTTTTTT.

The V call is TRBV6-1, the J call TRBJ1-3, with D uncertain. From germline, CDR1 is MNHNS and CDR2 SASEGT. The CDR3 covers 15 residues. V lost 2 bases, J lost 0 bases, and 8 bases lay in between. Here the CDR3 DNA reads TGTGCCAGCAGTGAATGGGCATACTCTGGAAACACCATATATTTT. Its protein is CASSEWAYSGNTIYF.

The genes are TRBV7-9 and TRBJ1-5; 9 bases align to TRBD1. The length of the CDR3 is 15 residues. V trimming: 1 base; J trimming: 2 bases; junction bases outside the gene matches: 0. The germline gives CDR1 SEHNR, CDR2 FQNEAQ (reference sequence). The CDR3: CASSLGDRGNQPQHF. The CDR3 DNA follows: TGTGCCAGCAGCTTAGGGGACAGGGGCAATCAGCCCCAGCATTTT.

The CDR3 region is CASSSRQGSNEKLFF. As DNA, the CDR3 is TGTGCCAGCAGCTCAAGACAGGGCTCTAATGAAAAACTGTTTTTT. V and J are TRBV7-2 and TRBJ1-4; 7 bases agree with TRBD1. The J segment lost 3 bases and the V segment lost 4 bases, leaving 5 bases of the junction unmatched. Germline-derived CDR1 and CDR2 are SGHTA and FQGNSA. This CDR3 is 15 amino acids long. The full variable domain, with the rest looked up from reference TRBV7-2 and TRBJ1-4, is GAGVSQSPSNKVTEKGKDVELRCDPISGHTALYWYRQSLGQGLEFLIYFQGNSAPDKSGLPSDRFSAERTGGSVSTLTIQRTQQEDSAVYLCASSSRQGSNEKLFFGSGTQLSVL.